The T cell receptor beta chain described here comes from a study of PD-L1 blockade in urothelial cancer. Study summary: Bladder-origin urothelial cancer in males covered about 90% of the roughly 30 patients.

Time point in this sample: peripheral blood 6 weeks after treatment start. All patients handed over anywhere from 1 to 8 samples, pretreatment and on-treatment. The germline CDR1 and CDR2 sequences are WSHSY and SAAADI. This CDR3 is built from 15 residues. With V trimmed by 2 bases and J by 1 base, 3 bases remained unmatched. Libraries were prepared by immunoSEQ multiplex PCR; TCRdb keeps only in-frame clonotypes and omits some of them. Of about 48,000 clones in the sample, around 80% were seen once. This clonotype was sampled from a man aged 70-80 years with urothelial cancer. Sequenced here: PBMCs, sampled around atezolizumab (anti-PD-L1) treatment. J is TRBJ2-3 and V is TRBV10-2; 7 bases line up with TRBD1. CDR3 loop: CASSEDRAGTDTQYF. CDR3 DNA sequence: TGCGCCAGCAGTGAGGACAGGGCTGGCACAGATACGCAGTATTTT.